The sequence of this T cell receptor beta chain was determined in a study of OX40 agonist ivuxolimab in advanced cancers. Note on this clone: Its antigen is not known.

Notes on the study in general: Researchers did not determine the expanded peripheral T cells' antigen specificity.

CDR3 length: 14 amino acids. Germline V gene lookup returns CDR1 SEHNR and CDR2 FQNEAQ (reference sequence). Trimming at V came to 3 bases and at J to 4 bases, leaving 1 base not matched to a gene. Profiling relied on immunoSEQ multiplex PCR, and the TCRdb table lists in-frame clones only, not all of them. The table lists about 21,000 clones, 60% to 80% of them singletons. Patients were excluded for autoimmune disease history or systemic immunosuppression. Drawing of blood for sampling happened at baseline, at cycle 4 day 1, and at cycle 7 day 1. J is TRBJ1-5 and V is TRBV7-9, with 9 bases fitting TRBD1. Source: CD4+ or CD8+ T cells sorted from blood, taken in a trial of the OX40 agonist ivuxolimab. This sequence was found in an adult with an advanced solid tumor such as melanoma, head and neck, liver or kidney cancer. Here the CDR3 reads CASSFGQGNQPQHF. The CDR3, as DNA: TGTGCCAGCAGCTTTGGACAGGGGAATCAGCCCCAGCATTTT. Together with reference TRBV7-9 and TRBJ1-5, the CDR3 gives the full variable domain: DTGVSQNPRHKITKRGQNVTFRCDPISEHNRLYWYRQTLGQGPEFLTYFQNEAQLEKSRLLSDRFSAERPKGSFSTLEIQRTEQGDSAMYLCASSFGQGNQPQHFGDGTRLSIL.